This TCR beta chain was identified in a study of T-cell memory formation after mild COVID-19. Overall study: In these data, TCR clusters were largely donor specific.

Germline-derived CDR1 and CDR2 are SGDLS and YYNGEE. The CDR3 has 13 residues. The V end lost 2 bases, the J end lost 3 bases, and 8 bases lay between the germline ends. The TCR alpha and TCR beta cDNA libraries, bearing sample barcodes and UMIs, were generated by 5'RACE using constant-segment primers. TCRdb redid the calling of the 5' RACE reads with MiXCR, one entry per CDR3 protein. The table includes around 300,000 distinct CDR3 sequences, over 10% detected once. With respect to this clonotype: What it recognizes is unknown.

General observations from the study: Mainly CM and EM harbored the contracting CD4+ clones; mainly EMRA harbored the CD8+ ones. CD4+ bias marked clones expanding day 15 to 37, unlike balanced contracting clones.

The clonotype was recovered from a young man who had mild COVID-19 (a few samples of this study predate the infection). Cell type and time point are not known. V and J are TRBV9 and TRBJ1-2; D gene uncertain. Sequenced material: PBMCs or a T cell subset sorted from them (not recorded which). The CDR3 coding sequence is TGTGCCAGCAGCGTGGGCAGTGACTATGGCTACACCTTC. It encodes CASSVGSDYGYTF.